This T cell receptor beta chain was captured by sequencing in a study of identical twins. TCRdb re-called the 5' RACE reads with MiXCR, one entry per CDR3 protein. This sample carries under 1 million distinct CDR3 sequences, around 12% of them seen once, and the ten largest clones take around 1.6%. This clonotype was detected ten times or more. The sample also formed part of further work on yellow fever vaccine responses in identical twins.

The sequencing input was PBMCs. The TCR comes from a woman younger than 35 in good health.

The CDR3, as DNA: TGCGCCAGCAGTCGGCCCGACCAGCCCCAGCATTTT. It encodes CASSRPDQPQHF. V is TRBV10-1 and J is TRBJ1-5; D uncertain. Deletions cut 5 bases from V and 7 bases from J, with 9 bases between. The CDR3 contains 12 residues. Germline V gene lookup returns CDR1 WNHNN and CDR2 SYGVQD (reference sequence).